This is a list of T cell receptor beta chains from one sample in a study of T cell responses to AZD1222 COVID-19 vaccine. Repertoires were generated with immunoSEQ multiplex PCR, while TCRdb's copy carries only in-frame clones and drops some. This sample carries roughly 150,000 clones, 80% to 90% of them seen once, and the ten largest clones take under 3.5%. Source: peripheral blood, taken on day 0 of AZD1222 vaccination. The receptors originated from an adult in good health. The CDR3 runs from the conserved cysteine through the conserved F or W. The D gene is left open where the match is weak. Clone size is given for some rows only: seen once, a few or many times, or a class if the clone is expanded.

v_call: TRBV30
cdr3_length: 15
clone_size: .
d_call: TRBD1
j_call: TRBJ2-7
cdr3_aa: CAWNLGDRGGYEQYF
cdr3_nt: TGTGCCTGGAACCTGGGGGACAGGGGAGGGTACGAGCAGTACTTC

v_call: TRBV7-8
cdr3_length: 12
clone_size: once
d_call: .
j_call: TRBJ1-1
cdr3_aa: CASSFRMAEAFF
cdr3_nt: TGTGCCAGCAGCTTCAGGATGGCTGAAGCTTTCTTT

v_call: TRBV7-2
cdr3_length: 14
clone_size: .
d_call: .
j_call: TRBJ1-1
cdr3_aa: CASSIGQGWTEAFF
cdr3_nt: TGTGCCAGCAGTATAGGTCAGGGCTGGACTGAAGCTTTCTTT

v_call: TRBV5-1
cdr3_length: 15
clone_size: .
d_call: TRBD2
j_call: TRBJ2-5
cdr3_aa: CASSVFPGLEETQYF
cdr3_nt: TGCGCCAGCAGCGTCTTCCCGGGACTAGAAGAGACCCAGTACTTC

v_call: TRBV19
cdr3_length: 13
clone_size: .
d_call: TRBD1
j_call: TRBJ1-6
cdr3_aa: CASSGDRSSPLHF
cdr3_nt: TGTGCCAGTAGCGGGGACAGGAGCTCACCCCTCCACTTT

v_call: TRBV6-5
cdr3_length: 14
clone_size: .
d_call: .
j_call: TRBJ2-1
cdr3_aa: CASSYGAGRNEQFF
cdr3_nt: TGTGCCAGCAGTTACGGAGCGGGCCGGAATGAGCAGTTCTTC

v_call: TRBV27
cdr3_length: 16
clone_size: .
d_call: .
j_call: TRBJ2-1
cdr3_aa: CASGLQAGHSYNEQFF
cdr3_nt: TGTGCCAGCGGGTTACAAGCGGGCCACTCCTACAATGAGCAGTTCTTC

v_call: TRBV5-4
cdr3_length: 14
clone_size: .
d_call: .
j_call: TRBJ1-4
cdr3_aa: CASSSGRLNEKLFF
cdr3_nt: TGTGCCAGCAGCTCAGGACGGCTAAATGAAAAACTGTTTTTT

v_call: TRBV5-5
cdr3_length: 17
clone_size: .
d_call: .
j_call: TRBJ2-5
cdr3_aa: CASSLGDWAGGGETQYF
cdr3_nt: TGTGCCAGCAGCTTGGGGGACTGGGCAGGTGGTGGAGAGACCCAGTACTTC

v_call: TRBV21-1
cdr3_length: 17
clone_size: .
d_call: .
j_call: TRBJ1-1
cdr3_aa: CASSKAPGTYPNTEAFF
cdr3_nt: TGTGCCAGCAGCAAAGCGCCGGGAACATATCCGAACACTGAAGCTTTCTTT

v_call: TRBV7-2
cdr3_length: 17
clone_size: .
d_call: TRBD2
j_call: TRBJ2-3
cdr3_aa: CASSRAGTSGSTDTQYF
cdr3_nt: TGTGCCAGCAGCCGTGCCGGTACTAGCGGAAGCACAGATACGCAGTATTTT

v_call: TRBV28
cdr3_length: 14
clone_size: .
d_call: TRBD1
j_call: TRBJ1-2
cdr3_aa: CASSSGQMRDGYTF
cdr3_nt: TGTGCCAGCAGTTCGGGACAGATGAGAGACGGCTACACCTTC

v_call: TRBV14
cdr3_length: 15
clone_size: few
d_call: .
j_call: TRBJ1-1
cdr3_aa: CASSQVPGANTEAFF
cdr3_nt: TGTGCCAGCAGCCAGGTTCCGGGGGCGAACACTGAAGCTTTCTTT

v_call: TRBV5-1
cdr3_length: 13
clone_size: few
d_call: TRBD1
j_call: TRBJ2-3
cdr3_aa: CASSFGQGGTQYF
cdr3_nt: TGCGCCAGCAGCTTCGGACAGGGGGGTACGCAGTATTTT

v_call: TRBV30
cdr3_length: 15
clone_size: .
d_call: .
j_call: TRBJ2-1
cdr3_aa: CAWSVGASSYNEQFF
cdr3_nt: TGTGCCTGGAGTGTTGGAGCGAGCTCCTACAATGAGCAGTTCTTC

v_call: TRBV10-3
cdr3_length: 15
clone_size: .
d_call: .
j_call: TRBJ1-5
cdr3_aa: CATTDPGPNNQPQHF
cdr3_nt: TGTGCCACAACAGATCCGGGACCGAACAATCAGCCCCAGCATTTT

v_call: TRBV29-1
cdr3_length: 13
clone_size: .
d_call: .
j_call: TRBJ1-2
cdr3_aa: CSVAQATIPGYTF
cdr3_nt: TGCAGCGTTGCCCAGGCGACAATTCCCGGCTACACCTTC

v_call: TRBV29-1
cdr3_length: 13
clone_size: .
d_call: .
j_call: TRBJ2-1
cdr3_aa: CSVERDRPGEQFF
cdr3_nt: TGCAGCGTTGAGCGGGATCGGCCGGGTGAGCAGTTCTTC

v_call: TRBV24-1
cdr3_length: 19
clone_size: .
d_call: .
j_call: TRBJ1-2
cdr3_aa: CATSDFGWARVMANYGYTF
cdr3_nt: TGTGCCACCAGTGATTTTGGTTGGGCCAGGGTAATGGCTAACTATGGCTACACCTTC

v_call: TRBV5-8
cdr3_length: 14
clone_size: .
d_call: .
j_call: TRBJ2-7
cdr3_aa: CASSLGQYFYEQYF
cdr3_nt: TGTGCCAGCAGCTTGGGACAGTACTTCTACGAGCAGTACTTC

v_call: TRBV7-8
cdr3_length: 15
clone_size: .
d_call: TRBD2
j_call: TRBJ2-1
cdr3_aa: CASSLRSGRGNEQFF
cdr3_nt: TGTGCCAGCAGCTTAAGAAGCGGGAGGGGTAATGAGCAGTTCTTC

v_call: TRBV6-2/TRBV6-3
cdr3_length: 14
clone_size: .
d_call: .
j_call: TRBJ2-7
cdr3_aa: CASSRTASSYEQYF
cdr3_nt: TGTGCCAGCAGTCGCACCGCGAGCTCCTACGAGCAGTACTTC

v_call: TRBV11-2
cdr3_length: 17
clone_size: once
d_call: TRBD1
j_call: TRBJ2-4
cdr3_aa: CASSLDFTGTGQNIQYF
cdr3_nt: TGTGCCAGCAGCTTAGACTTTACCGGGACAGGCCAAAACATTCAGTACTTC

v_call: TRBV6-5
cdr3_length: 15
clone_size: .
d_call: TRBD1
j_call: TRBJ2-7
cdr3_aa: CASSLGTVGTYEQYF
cdr3_nt: TGTGCCAGCAGTTTAGGGACAGTTGGGACCTACGAGCAGTACTTC

v_call: TRBV6-2/TRBV6-3
cdr3_length: 17
clone_size: .
d_call: .
j_call: TRBJ1-1
cdr3_aa: CASTPKTDLTMNTEAFF
cdr3_nt: TGTGCCAGCACCCCCAAGACAGATCTGACTATGAACACTGAAGCTTTCTTT

v_call: TRBV19
cdr3_length: 13
clone_size: .
d_call: .
j_call: TRBJ1-1
cdr3_aa: CASSTNPDTEAFF
cdr3_nt: TGTGCCAGTAGTACGAACCCCGACACTGAAGCTTTCTTT

v_call: TRBV27
cdr3_length: 15
clone_size: .
d_call: TRBD2
j_call: TRBJ2-5
cdr3_aa: CASREGLAGLETQYF
cdr3_nt: TGTGCCAGCAGAGAGGGACTAGCGGGTTTAGAGACCCAGTACTTC

v_call: TRBV28
cdr3_length: 14
clone_size: .
d_call: .
j_call: TRBJ1-5
cdr3_aa: CASSLGGELQPQHF
cdr3_nt: TGTGCCAGCAGTTTGGGGGGGGAATTGCAGCCCCAGCATTTT

v_call: TRBV4-3
cdr3_length: 17
clone_size: .
d_call: .
j_call: TRBJ1-1
cdr3_aa: CASSQDVLGQMNTEAFF
cdr3_nt: TGCGCCAGCAGCCAAGATGTATTAGGACAGATGAACACTGAAGCTTTCTTT

v_call: TRBV9
cdr3_length: 15
clone_size: few
d_call: TRBD2
j_call: TRBJ2-7
cdr3_aa: CASSVEGLAGYEQYF
cdr3_nt: TGTGCCAGCAGCGTAGAGGGACTAGCGGGATACGAGCAGTACTTC

v_call: TRBV6-2/TRBV6-3
cdr3_length: 14
clone_size: .
d_call: TRBD2
j_call: TRBJ2-7
cdr3_aa: CASSFPGRTYEQYF
cdr3_nt: TGTGCCAGCAGTTTCCCCGGGAGGACCTACGAGCAGTACTTC

v_call: TRBV2
cdr3_length: 12
clone_size: .
d_call: TRBD2
j_call: TRBJ2-7
cdr3_aa: CASRTSGYEQYF
cdr3_nt: TGTGCCAGCAGGACTAGCGGCTACGAGCAGTACTTC

v_call: TRBV5-1
cdr3_length: 16
clone_size: .
d_call: TRBD2
j_call: TRBJ2-3
cdr3_aa: CASSLGVAGGGDTQYF
cdr3_nt: TGCGCCAGCAGCTTGGGGGTAGCGGGAGGAGGAGATACGCAGTATTTT

v_call: TRBV2
cdr3_length: 13
clone_size: .
d_call: .
j_call: TRBJ1-2
cdr3_aa: CASSEFTVGGYTF
cdr3_nt: TGTGCCAGCAGTGAATTCACGGTCGGTGGCTACACCTTC

v_call: TRBV19
cdr3_length: 14
clone_size: once
d_call: .
j_call: TRBJ1-2
cdr3_aa: CASSIGVGERGYTF
cdr3_nt: TGTGCCAGTAGTATAGGTGTGGGGGAACGAGGCTACACCTTC

v_call: TRBV19
cdr3_length: 14
clone_size: .
d_call: .
j_call: TRBJ1-5
cdr3_aa: CASSIQDSNQPQHF
cdr3_nt: TGTGCCAGTAGTATACAGGATAGCAATCAGCCCCAGCATTTT

v_call: TRBV9
cdr3_length: 17
clone_size: .
d_call: .
j_call: TRBJ2-1
cdr3_aa: CASSASSNTATYNEQFF
cdr3_nt: TGTGCCAGCAGCGCCTCTTCTAACACCGCAACCTACAATGAGCAGTTCTTC

v_call: TRBV29-1
cdr3_length: 14
clone_size: .
d_call: TRBD2
j_call: TRBJ2-5
cdr3_aa: CSVGLAGFQETQYF
cdr3_nt: TGCAGCGTTGGACTAGCTGGATTTCAAGAGACCCAGTACTTC

v_call: TRBV13
cdr3_length: 14
clone_size: .
d_call: .
j_call: TRBJ2-1
cdr3_aa: CASSLGLQDNEQFF
cdr3_nt: TGTGCCAGCAGCTTAGGCCTTCAGGACAATGAGCAGTTCTTC

v_call: TRBV6-5
cdr3_length: 13
clone_size: .
d_call: .
j_call: TRBJ2-7
cdr3_aa: CASISPGGYEQYF
cdr3_nt: TGTGCCAGCATCTCCCCAGGGGGGTACGAGCAGTACTTC

v_call: TRBV3-1/TRBV3-2
cdr3_length: 13
clone_size: few
d_call: .
j_call: TRBJ1-5
cdr3_aa: CASSQGRDQPQHF
cdr3_nt: TGTGCCAGCAGCCAAGGACGCGATCAGCCCCAGCATTTT

v_call: TRBV29-1
cdr3_length: 12
clone_size: .
d_call: .
j_call: TRBJ1-2
cdr3_aa: CSGVLANYGYTF
cdr3_nt: TGCAGCGGGGTTTTGGCCAACTATGGCTACACCTTC

v_call: TRBV5-1
cdr3_length: 13
clone_size: .
d_call: .
j_call: TRBJ1-1
cdr3_aa: CASSLRENTEAFF
cdr3_nt: TGCGCCAGCAGCCTTCGAGAGAACACTGAAGCTTTCTTT

v_call: TRBV19
cdr3_length: 12
clone_size: .
d_call: .
j_call: TRBJ1-2
cdr3_aa: CASSILGDFYTF
cdr3_nt: TGTGCCAGTAGTATTCTAGGGGACTTCTACACCTTC

v_call: TRBV5-1
cdr3_length: 15
clone_size: .
d_call: .
j_call: TRBJ1-3
cdr3_aa: CASSLGVHSGNTIYF
cdr3_nt: TGCGCCAGCAGCTTGGGCGTACACTCTGGAAACACCATATATTTT

v_call: TRBV6-5
cdr3_length: 15
clone_size: .
d_call: .
j_call: TRBJ2-3
cdr3_aa: CASSMIEGAADTQYF
cdr3_nt: TGTGCCAGCAGTATGATTGAGGGAGCAGCAGATACGCAGTATTTT

v_call: TRBV24-1
cdr3_length: 15
clone_size: once
d_call: TRBD1
j_call: TRBJ1-2
cdr3_aa: CATSDQDRGDYGYTF
cdr3_nt: TGTGCCACCAGTGATCAGGACAGGGGGGACTATGGCTACACCTTC

v_call: TRBV5-1
cdr3_length: 13
clone_size: .
d_call: .
j_call: TRBJ1-2
cdr3_aa: CASSPGRDYGYTF
cdr3_nt: TGCGCCAGCAGCCCTGGTCGGGACTATGGCTACACCTTC

v_call: TRBV6-1
cdr3_length: 15
clone_size: .
d_call: .
j_call: TRBJ1-4
cdr3_aa: CASSEQGAWGEKLFF
cdr3_nt: TGTGCCAGCAGTGAACAGGGAGCTTGGGGTGAAAAACTGTTTTTT

v_call: TRBV6-5
cdr3_length: 15
clone_size: .
d_call: .
j_call: TRBJ1-1
cdr3_aa: CASRGPGAENTEAFF
cdr3_nt: TGTGCCAGCAGAGGCCCAGGGGCGGAGAACACTGAAGCTTTCTTT

v_call: TRBV28
cdr3_length: 16
clone_size: .
d_call: .
j_call: TRBJ2-2
cdr3_aa: CASSPIAVTRAGELFF
cdr3_nt: TGTGCCAGCAGTCCCATCGCGGTGACCCGGGCCGGGGAGCTGTTTTTT